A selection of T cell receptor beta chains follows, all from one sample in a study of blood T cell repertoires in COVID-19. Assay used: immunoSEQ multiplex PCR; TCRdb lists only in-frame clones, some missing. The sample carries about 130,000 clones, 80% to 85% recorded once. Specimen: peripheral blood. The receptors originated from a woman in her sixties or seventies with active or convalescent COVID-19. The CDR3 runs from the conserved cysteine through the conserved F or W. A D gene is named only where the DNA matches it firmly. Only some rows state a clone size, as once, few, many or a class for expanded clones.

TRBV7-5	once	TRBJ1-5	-	TGTGTCAGAAGCGACAGGGAAGGCAATCAGCCCCAGCATTTT	CVRSDREGNQPQHF
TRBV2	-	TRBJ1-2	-	TGTGCCAGCAGTGAGAGGGGGACTGGCTACACCTTC	CASSERGTGYTF
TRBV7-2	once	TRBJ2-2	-	TGTGCCAGCAGCTTAGGCCCTACTGCCGGGAAGAGGGCCGGGGAGCTGTTTTTT	CASSLGPTAGKRAGELFF
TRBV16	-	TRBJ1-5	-	TGTGCCAGCAGCCGTACAACGAGCAATCAGCCCCAGCATTTT	CASSRTTSNQPQHF
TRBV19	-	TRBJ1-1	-	TGTGCCAGTAGTATGGCGACAGGCACTGAAGCTTTCTTT	CASSMATGTEAFF
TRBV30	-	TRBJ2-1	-	TGTGCCTGGGGAGCAACGACAGGCTACAATGAGCAGTTCTTC	CAWGATTGYNEQFF
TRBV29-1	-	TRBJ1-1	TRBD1	TGCAGCGTTGGACCACAGGGGGCGGTCACTGAAGCTTTCTTT	CSVGPQGAVTEAFF
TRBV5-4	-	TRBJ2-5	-	TGTGCCAGCAGCTCTAGGCTGGGGTCAGCGGGCGATGAGACCCAGTACTTC	CASSSRLGSAGDETQYF
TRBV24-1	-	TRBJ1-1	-	TGTGCCACCAGTGATAATCGACATACTGAAGCTTTCTTT	CATSDNRHTEAFF
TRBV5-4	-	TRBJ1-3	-	TGTGCCAGCTCACAACAGGGAAGCGACACCATATATTTT	CASSQQGSDTIYF
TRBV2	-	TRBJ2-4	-	TGTGCCAGCGGGAGGGCCAAAAACATTCAGTACTTC	CASGRAKNIQYF
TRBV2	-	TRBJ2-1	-	TGTGCCAGCAGTCCTTTTGCGGATGAGCAGTTCTTC	CASSPFADEQFF
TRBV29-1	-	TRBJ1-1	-	TGCAGCGTGGCCACAGGGCGGAACACTGAAGCTTTCTTT	CSVATGRNTEAFF
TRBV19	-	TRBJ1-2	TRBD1	TGTGCCAGTAGTATGGAACGGACAGGCTTTAACTATGGCTACACCTTC	CASSMERTGFNYGYTF
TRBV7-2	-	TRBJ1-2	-	TGTGCCAGCAGGCAAACAGGGAACTATGGCTACACCTTC	CASRQTGNYGYTF
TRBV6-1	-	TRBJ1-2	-	TGTGCCAGCAGTGAACAGTCAGGGGCTTATGGCTACACCTTC	CASSEQSGAYGYTF
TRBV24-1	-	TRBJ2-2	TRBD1	TGTGCCACCAGTGAGGACAGGGTTGCCGGGGAGCTGTTTTTT	CATSEDRVAGELFF
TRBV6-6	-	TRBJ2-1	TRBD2	TGTGCCAGCAAAGGACTAGCGGGAGAAATTGGTGAGCAGTTCTTC	CASKGLAGEIGEQFF
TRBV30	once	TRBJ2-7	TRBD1	TGTGCCTGGACCCTGACAGGGGGTAGGAACGAGCAGTACTTC	CAWTLTGGRNEQYF
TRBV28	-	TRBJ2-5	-	TGTGCCAGCAGAACCGGACTATACCAAGAGACCCAGTACTTC	CASRTGLYQETQYF
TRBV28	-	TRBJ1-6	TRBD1	TGTGCCAGCAGTCTCGGGACAGGGTTTGGTTCACCCCTCCACTTT	CASSLGTGFGSPLHF
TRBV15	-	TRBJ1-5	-	TGTGCCACCAGCAGAGAAGCCGGGAGCGGTCAGCCCCAGCATTTT	CATSREAGSGQPQHF
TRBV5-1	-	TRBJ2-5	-	TGCGCCAGCAGCTTGAACACGGGAGTTAAAGAGACCCAGTACTTC	CASSLNTGVKETQYF
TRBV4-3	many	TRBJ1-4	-	TGCGCCAGCAGCCAAGATTCGGGGGCAACTAATGAAAAACTGTTTTTT	CASSQDSGATNEKLFF
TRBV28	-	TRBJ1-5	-	TGTGCCACCCACTTCTGGGTGGAGCAGCCCCAGCATTTT	CATHFWVEQPQHF
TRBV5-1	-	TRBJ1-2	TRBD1	TGCGCCAGCAGCCCACAGGGGCTGTCTAGCTATGGCTACACCTTC	CASSPQGLSSYGYTF
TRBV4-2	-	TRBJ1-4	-	TGTGCCAGCACCCCTAGCCAAAGGTCCAACCCACGAACGGAAAAACTGTTTTTT	CASTPSQRSNPRTEKLFF
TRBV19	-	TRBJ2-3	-	TGTGCCAGTAGTACCCAGTCTAGCACAGATACGCAGTATTTT	CASSTQSSTDTQYF
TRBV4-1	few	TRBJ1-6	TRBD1	TGCGCCAGCAGCCAAGGAGCTAGGGACAGACTTCGTCGGTATTCACCCCTCCACTTT	CASSQGARDRLRRYSPLHF
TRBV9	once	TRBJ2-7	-	TGTGCCAGCAGCCCCCATGGAGAGGGCTCCGAGCAGTACTTC	CASSPHGEGSEQYF
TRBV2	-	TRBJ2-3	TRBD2	TGTGCCAGCAGGGAGACTAGCGGGAGAGCAGATACGCAGTATTTT	CASRETSGRADTQYF
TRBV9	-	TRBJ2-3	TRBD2	TGTGCCAGCAGCGTAGACCCGGGAGGGGATACGCAGTATTTT	CASSVDPGGDTQYF
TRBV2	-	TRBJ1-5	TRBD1	TGTGCCAGCAGTGAGGGTGTAACAGGGGATCAGCCCCAGCATTTT	CASSEGVTGDQPQHF
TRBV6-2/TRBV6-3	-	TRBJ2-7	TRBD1	TGTGCCAGCAGTTACCCCCAGGGGGCCTCCTACGAGCAGTACTTC	CASSYPQGASYEQYF
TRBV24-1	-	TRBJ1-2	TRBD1	TGTGCCACCAGTGCCCTGGGACAGGGGTCTGGCTACACCTTC	CATSALGQGSGYTF
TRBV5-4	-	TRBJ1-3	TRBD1	TGTGCCAGCAGCCCAGGACAGGGGCGCGGAAACACCATATATTTT	CASSPGQGRGNTIYF
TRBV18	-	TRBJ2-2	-	TGTGCCAGCTCAGCTTTACAGGACACCGGGGAGCTGTTTTTT	CASSALQDTGELFF
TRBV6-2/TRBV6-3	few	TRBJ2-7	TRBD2	TGTGCCAGCAGTCCCCTCCGGCTAGCGGCGGGGGGGGAGCAGTACTTC	CASSPLRLAAGGEQYF
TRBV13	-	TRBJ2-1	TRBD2	TGTGCCAGCAGCCCCGCTAGCGGGAGGAGGAATGAGCAGTTCTTC	CASSPASGRRNEQFF
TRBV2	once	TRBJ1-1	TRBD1	TGTGCCAGCAGAGGGACAGGGGGAAGAGCTGAAGCTTTCTTT	CASRGTGGRAEAFF
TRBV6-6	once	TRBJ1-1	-	TGTGCCAGCAGTTACTCGAGATCAGGGGTCACTGAAGCTTTCTTT	CASSYSRSGVTEAFF
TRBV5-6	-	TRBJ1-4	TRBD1	TGTGCCAGCAGCTTGGGGGGACAGGGATCGGAGGAAAAACTGTTTTTT	CASSLGGQGSEEKLFF
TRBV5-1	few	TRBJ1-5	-	TGCGCCAGCAGCTTGGAGGGAGGGAGCAATCAGCCCCAGCATTTT	CASSLEGGSNQPQHF
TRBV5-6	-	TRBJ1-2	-	TGTGCCAGCAGCTTGGGGGCGCTCGGTAACTATGGCTACACCTTC	CASSLGALGNYGYTF
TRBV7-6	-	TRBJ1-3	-	TGTGCCAGCAGCTCCCCCCTGAGCTCTGGAAACACCATATATTTT	CASSSPLSSGNTIYF
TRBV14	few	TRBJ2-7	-	TGTGCCAGCAGCCAAGGAGATTTCAGGACCTACGAGCAGTACTTC	CASSQGDFRTYEQYF
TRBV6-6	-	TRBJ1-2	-	TGTGCCAGCACCCCGGGAAGTGGCTACACCTTC	CASTPGSGYTF
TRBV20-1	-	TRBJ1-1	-	TGCAGATTCGTCAACACTGAAGCTTTCTTT	CRFVNTEAFF
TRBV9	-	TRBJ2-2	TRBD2	TGTGCCAGCAGCGTCGGACTAGCGGGAGTAAGCGCCGGGGAGCTGTTTTTT	CASSVGLAGVSAGELFF
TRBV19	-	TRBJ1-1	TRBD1	TGTGCCAGCCGACAGGGGGCCACTGAAGCTTTCTTT	CASRQGATEAFF
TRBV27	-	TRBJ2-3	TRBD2	TGTGCCAGCAGTCAGCTTAGAGCGGGGGGGCTGACAGATACGCAGTATTTT	CASSQLRAGGLTDTQYF
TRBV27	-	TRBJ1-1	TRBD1	TGTGCCAGCAGTTCCGCCGACAGGGTCCCCCTCCTTGGCACTGAAGCTTTCTTT	CASSSADRVPLLGTEAFF
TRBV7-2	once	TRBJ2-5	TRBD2	TGTGCCAGCATCCCGGGGGGGTACCAAGAGACCCAGTACTTC	CASIPGGYQETQYF
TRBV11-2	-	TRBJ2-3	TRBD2	TGTGCCAGCAGCTTAGCGGGGAGGGGCACAGATACGCAGTATTTT	CASSLAGRGTDTQYF
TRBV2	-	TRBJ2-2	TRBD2	TGTGCCAGCAAGGGACTACAGAACACCGGGGAGCTGTTTTTT	CASKGLQNTGELFF
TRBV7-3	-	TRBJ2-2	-	TGTGCCAGCAGCTTGGGGGGATCCGGCACCGGGGAGCTGTTTTTT	CASSLGGSGTGELFF
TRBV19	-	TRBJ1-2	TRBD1	TGTGCCAGTTCGCTTACGGGGACAGGGGCTACCTATGGCTACACCTTC	CASSLTGTGATYGYTF